The 30 T cell receptor beta chains below all came from one sample that was sequenced in a study of shared clonotypes between healthy human individuals. Data came from immunoSEQ multiplex PCR; TCRdb stores just in-frame clones and leaves some out. The sample yields 2 million to 2.5 million clones, more than 85% seen once. Material for sequencing was naive CD4+ T cells from PBMCs. Sample subset: CD45RA+ positively selected. The source is a man younger than 35 in good health. Some clones in this sample may be carry-over from other donors' samples.

The chain has TRBV19 and TRBJ1-1, with D unclear. Trimming took 5 bases from V and 4 from J, leaving 20 bases between them. Germline-derived CDR1 and CDR2 are LNHDA and SQIVND (reference sequence). This CDR3 spans 16 amino acids. The CDR3 bases are TGTGCCAGTAGTCCTCTTGCCTCGATCCTGGGCACTGAAGCTTTCTTT. Residues: CASSPLASILGTEAFF.

The chain recombines TRBV7-9 with TRBJ1-2; 8 nucleotides line up with TRBD1. From germline, CDR1 is SEHNR and CDR2 FQNEAQ (reference sequence). The V segment lost 5 bases and the J segment 6 bases; nucleotides outside the gene matches: 8. This CDR3 has 14 amino acids. CDR3: CASSPPGQGNGYTF. CDR3 nucleotides: TGTGCCAGCAGCCCCCCAGGACAGGGCAATGGCTACACCTTC.

The chain has TRBV28 and TRBJ1-3, with TRBD1 as a possible D gene (5 bases). CDR1 is MDHEN, CDR2 SYDVKM, per germline. Trimming pared 7 bases from V and 4 bases from J, leaving 14 bases between. The CDR3 spans 14 residues. The CDR3 DNA reads TGTGCCAGCATCACCAGGGAGAGGGGAAACACCATATATTTT. It translates to CASITRERGNTIYF.

This chain connects TRBV5-1 to TRBJ2-1; 13 nucleotides match TRBD2. This CDR3 region has 16 residues. Germline V gene data show CDR1 as SGHRS and CDR2 as YFSETQ. Trimming removed 4 bases from V and 9 bases from J; junction bases left unmatched: 10. DNA for the CDR3: TGCGCCAGCAGCCCCGGGACTAGCGGGAAGACTGTTGAGCAGTTCTTC. Residues: CASSPGTSGKTVEQFF. Filled out from reference TRBV5-1 and TRBJ2-1, the complete variable domain reads KAGVTQTPRYLIKTRGQQVTLSCSPISGHRSVSWYQQTPGQGLQFLFEYFSETQRNKGNFPGRFSGRQFSNSRSEMNVSTLELGDSALYLCASSPGTSGKTVEQFFGPGTRLTVL.

The sample holds a few counts of this clone. The J gene is TRBJ1-1, the V gene TRBV19; TRBD1 is a possible D gene (5 bases). Germline lookup yields CDR1 LNHDA and CDR2 SQIVND (reference sequence). V shed 4 bases and J shed 3 bases, with 21 bases lying between them. The CDR3 spans 17 residues. The CDR3 is CASSSDSRTHAHTEAFF. In DNA form, the CDR3 reads TGTGCCAGTAGTAGTGACAGCCGCACCCATGCACACACTGAAGCTTTCTTT.

The DNA of the CDR3 is TGTGCCAGCAGTCCCACCCGGGACAGGGAGGGTGGCTACACCTTC. Translated: CASSPTRDREGGYTF. V and J are TRBV6-5 and TRBJ1-2; 9 positions match TRBD1. The CDR3 sequence is 15 residues long. V lost 5 bases to trimming and J lost 7 bases; unmatched junction nucleotides: 11. Germline lookup yields CDR1 MNHEY and CDR2 SVGAGI.

CDR3 DNA sequence: TGTGCCAGCAGTTTATTTAGTCTGGTAGCCAATGAGCAGTTCTTC. It encodes CASSLFSLVANEQFF. The chain recombines TRBV28 with TRBJ2-1; the D is unclear. The germline V gene has CDR1 MDHEN and CDR2 SYDVKM. This CDR3 is built from 15 residues. The germline V and J ends were trimmed by 1 base and 6 bases, with 13 bases remaining between them.

The V gene is TRBV7-9, the J gene TRBJ1-1; perhaps TRBD1 as D (5 bases). The V gene's germline CDR1 is SEHNR and CDR2 FQNEAQ (reference sequence). CDR3 length: 14 residues. With 4 bases removed from V and 0 bases from J, the gap between germline ends came to 9 bases. The CDR3 sequence: CASSYLGLNTEAFF. DNA of the CDR3: TGTGCCAGCAGCTACTTGGGGCTGAACACTGAAGCTTTCTTT.

This clone appeared a few times. The CDR3 spells CSVVLVPKNTEAFF. CDR3 coding DNA: TGCAGCGTTGTATTGGTGCCAAAGAACACTGAAGCTTTCTTT. The chain uses TRBV29-1 and TRBJ1-1; no clear D gene. The CDR3 has 14 amino acids. CDR1 and CDR2 (germline): SQVTM, ANQGSEA. V was shortened by 4 bases and J by 1 base, with 13 bases between the two germline ends.

This clone was found once. The genes are TRBV14 and TRBJ2-7, with 9 bases aligning to TRBD1. CDR1 SGHDN and CDR2 FVKESK come from the germline V gene. The junction had 9 bases not matched to a gene; V was cut back by 0 bases and J by 3 bases. There are 17 residues in the CDR3. The CDR3 region is CASSQDPRDRVGYEQYF. The CDR3 coding sequence is TGTGCCAGCAGCCAAGATCCCCGGGACAGGGTTGGCTACGAGCAGTACTTC.

The sample holds a few counts of this clone. V is TRBV15 and J is TRBJ1-5; tentatively, D is TRBD1 (5 bases). Trimming cost V 1 base and J 16 bases, with 17 bases left between them. The CDR3 loop spans 13 amino acids. CDR1 is LNHNV and CDR2 is YYDKDF in the germline V gene (reference sequence). CDR3 DNA sequence: TGTGCCACCAGCAGAGCCTTGACGGGGCCTCGACATTTT. Translating gives CATSRALTGPRHF.

This chain joins TRBV7-8 and TRBJ1-5; the D gene is possibly TRBD1 (5 bases). The CDR3 sequence is 17 residues long. The germline V gene encodes CDR1 SGHVS and CDR2 FQNEAQ. Trimming left V 8 bases short and J 6 bases short, with 26 bases between. CDR3 amino acids: CASQEGRAPGSGQPQHF. The CDR3 bases are TGTGCCAGCCAGGAGGGGCGGGCCCCAGGGTCCGGTCAGCCCCAGCATTTT.

The chain joins TRBV19 to TRBJ2-2, with no clear D. CDR1 LNHDA and CDR2 SQIVND come from the germline V gene (reference sequence). CDR3 length: 14 amino acids. Trimming left V 4 bases short and J 1 base short, with 7 bases between. CDR3 sequence (DNA): TGTGCCAGTAGTAAAAACGAGAACACCGGGGAGCTGTTTTTT. The encoded protein is CASSKNENTGELFF.

Comment on this clone: This sample includes further DNA sequences coding for the same CDR3. V usage is TRBV28 and J usage is TRBJ2-7; TRBD1 aligns across 12 bases. The CDR3 extends over 15 amino acids. Losses at the gene ends were 4 bases for V and 7 bases for J; bases not matched to a gene: 8. Germline values: CDR1 MDHEN, CDR2 SYDVKM. CDR3 sequence reads: CASSSPGQGAREQYF. Written as DNA, the CDR3 is TGTGCCAGCAGTTCACCGGGACAGGGGGCTCGTGAGCAGTACTTC.

V gene TRBV27 combines with J gene TRBJ1-1, with TRBD1 matching over 7 bases. The length of the CDR3 is 16 residues. Germline lookup yields CDR1 MNHEY and CDR2 SMNVEV (reference sequence). J was trimmed by 1 base and V by 0 bases; bases with no gene match: 5. The CDR3 protein is CASSLSSRTGNTEAFF. The CDR3 coding sequence is TGTGCCAGCAGTTTATCGTCCCGGACAGGGAACACTGAAGCTTTCTTT.

This rearrangement joins TRBV7-9 to TRBJ2-3; the D is unclear. V was shortened by 5 bases and J by 2 bases, with 14 bases between the two germline ends. Germline CDR1 SEHNR, CDR2 FQNEAQ (reference sequence). The CDR3 spans 15 residues. CDR3 nucleotide sequence: TGTGCCAGCAGCCTACGGACGGTTATCACAGATACGCAGTATTTT. This encodes CASSLRTVITDTQYF.

The chain recombines TRBV9 with TRBJ2-3, with unresolved D. Trimming pared 4 bases from V and 4 bases from J, leaving 16 bases between. From germline, CDR1 is SGDLS and CDR2 YYNGEE. The CDR3 runs to 15 residues. CDR3 amino acids: CASSRLGPAADTQYF. For the CDR3, the DNA is TGTGCCAGCAGCCGACTTGGACCCGCCGCAGATACGCAGTATTTT.

The gene calls are TRBV19 and TRBJ2-3; D gene ambiguous. Trimming removed 10 bases at V and 1 base at J, with 12 bases between. The CDR3 covers 13 residues. Per the germline V gene, CDR1 is LNHDA and CDR2 is SQIVND (reference sequence). In DNA, the CDR3 is TGTGCCACCCATCGGGCGGGCACAGATACGCAGTATTTT. Its protein is CATHRAGTDTQYF.

The rearrangement joins TRBV27 to TRBJ2-7; 16 nucleotides agree with TRBD2. The length of the CDR3 is 18 residues. J gave up 2 bases and V 5 bases, and 9 bases lay outside the gene matches. CDR1 is MNHEY and CDR2 is SMNVEV in the germline V gene (reference sequence). CDR3 amino acids: CASSRNPGLAGGPYEQYF. The CDR3, as DNA: TGTGCCAGCAGTCGAAACCCGGGACTAGCGGGAGGGCCCTACGAGCAGTACTTC.

The V and J genes are TRBV18 and TRBJ2-1; 7 bases fit TRBD1. This CDR3 region has 16 residues. Germline V CDR1 and CDR2: KGHSH, LQKENI. The V segment lost 0 bases and the J segment 4 bases; nucleotides outside the gene matches: 6. Here the CDR3 DNA reads TGTGCCAGCTCACCACCTGCGCAGGGGGAATACAATGAGCAGTTCTTC. This gives the protein CASSPPAQGEYNEQFF.

The genes are TRBV7-9 and TRBJ2-7; TRBD1 or TRBD2 may be the D gene (5 bases each). The CDR3 contains 15 residues. Germline V gene lookup returns CDR1 SEHNR and CDR2 FQNEAQ (reference sequence). Trimming took 5 bases from V and 3 from J, leaving 17 bases between them. In DNA, the CDR3 is TGTGCCAGCAGCCCCTCCACGGGACCTCACTACGAGCAGTACTTC. Translating gives CASSPSTGPHYEQYF. The whole variable domain, remainder taken from reference TRBV7-9 and TRBJ2-7, is DTGVSQNPRHKITKRGQNVTFRCDPISEHNRLYWYRQTLGQGPEFLTYFQNEAQLEKSRLLSDRFSAERPKGSFSTLEIQRTEQGDSAMYLCASSPSTGPHYEQYFGPGTRLTVT.

The V call is TRBV5-6, the J call TRBJ2-1; D uncertain. Trimming took 3 bases from V and 8 from J, leaving 6 bases between them. This CDR3 is 11 amino acids long. Germline CDR1 reads SGHDT; CDR2 reads YYEEEE. The CDR3 is CASSSYYEQFF. Here the CDR3 DNA reads TGTGCCAGCAGCTCTTATTATGAGCAGTTCTTC.

As to this clone: Other nucleotide sequences in the sample specify the same CDR3. The V call is TRBV19, the J call TRBJ2-3; no definite D call. Germline assignment: CDR1 LNHDA and CDR2 SQIVND (reference sequence). The CDR3 spans 15 residues. The V end was cut by 3 bases, the J end by 0 bases, with 10 bases between. CDR3 nucleotide sequence: TGTGCCAGTAGTATTGGGGTATCGAGCACAGATACGCAGTATTTT. It encodes CASSIGVSSTDTQYF.

The genes are TRBV27 and TRBJ1-4, with TRBD1 identical over 7 bases. This CDR3 has 13 amino acids. Unmatched junction bases numbered 6, after V lost 3 bases and J lost 11 bases. Germline loops: CDR1 MNHEY, CDR2 SMNVEV (reference sequence). CDR3 in amino acids: CASSFVGTEKLFF. DNA for the CDR3: TGTGCCAGCAGTTTTGTAGGGACAGAGAAACTGTTTTTT.

V is TRBV9 and J is TRBJ2-7; 9 bases are shared with TRBD2. Germline trimming cut 0 bases from V and 3 bases from J; bases unmatched to any gene: 7. The CDR3 has 16 residues. Germline V gives CDR1 SGDLS, CDR2 YYNGEE. The CDR3 reads CASSVGLAGDLYEQYF. DNA of the CDR3: TGTGCCAGCAGCGTAGGGTTAGCGGGAGATCTCTACGAGCAGTACTTC.

The chain couples TRBV18 to TRBJ2-1; no clear D. V lost 3 bases and J lost 8, with 11 bases in between. CDR1 is KGHSH and CDR2 is LQKENI in the germline V gene. The length of the CDR3 is 13 residues. The CDR3 here is CASSPTLMDEQFF. CDR3 DNA: TGTGCCAGCTCACCGACCTTAATGGATGAGCAGTTCTTC. Filled out from reference TRBV18 and TRBJ2-1, the complete variable domain reads NAGVMQNPRHLVRRRGQEARLRCSPMKGHSHVYWYRQLPEEGLKFMVYLQKENIIDESGMPKERFSAEFPKEGPSILRIQQVVRGDSAAYFCASSPTLMDEQFFGPGTRLTVL.

About this clone: Other nucleotide sequences in the sample specify the same CDR3. The chain combines TRBV7-2 with TRBJ1-2, with D possibly being TRBD1 (6 bases). The V and J ends lost 5 bases and 4 bases respectively, with 11 bases between them. The CDR3 is 13 residues long. Germline values: CDR1 SGHTA, CDR2 FQGNSA. CDR3 region: CASSPGGSYGYTF. The DNA for the CDR3 is TGTGCCAGCAGCCCCGGGGGCAGCTATGGCTACACCTTC.

This clone was picked up one time. The chain carries TRBV19 and TRBJ1-2; TRBD1 agrees at 10 bases. Germline V CDR1 and CDR2: LNHDA, SQIVND (reference sequence). This CDR3 spans 15 amino acids. Losses at the gene ends were 5 bases for V and 7 bases for J; bases not matched to a gene: 10. CDR3 nucleotide sequence: TGTGCCAGTAGTCCTTGGACAGGGGGGCCTTTTGGCTACACCTTC. Its protein is CASSPWTGGPFGYTF.

The chain has TRBV19 and TRBJ1-5, with D possibly matching TRBD1 (5 bases). V lost 5 bases and J lost 6, with 14 bases in between. The CDR3 consists of 14 residues. Per the germline V gene, CDR1 is LNHDA and CDR2 is SQIVND (reference sequence). DNA for the CDR3: TGTGCCAGTAGTTTGGGCGGGGCGGGTCAGCCCCAGCATTTT. As protein: CASSLGGAGQPQHF.

Concerning this clone itself: Distinct nucleotide sequences in the sample also encode this CDR3. This chain links TRBV7-2 with TRBJ1-1; D might be TRBD1 (5 bases). Germline V gives CDR1 SGHTA, CDR2 FQGNSA. The V end was cut by 0 bases, the J end by 0 bases, with 8 bases between. The CDR3 totals 15 residues. CDR3 nucleotide sequence: TGTGCCAGCAGCTTAGCGGGACCGATGAACACTGAAGCTTTCTTT. Protein product: CASSLAGPMNTEAFF.